This T cell receptor beta chain was obtained from a study of blood T cell repertoires in COVID-19. The overall study: T cells, B-cell-depleted T cells, or PBMCs supplied cDNA or gDNA.

The CDR3 is 15 amino acids. V was trimmed by 9 bases and J by 5 bases, leaving 20 bases between them. Germline V lookup: CDR1 MNHEY, CDR2 SVGAGI. The table came from immunoSEQ multiplex PCR; TCRdb's copy has only in-frame clones and leaves some out. Of 90,000 to 130,000 clones detected, over 65% appear once; the ten largest clones hold roughly 3.8%. The rearrangement joins TRBV6-5 to TRBJ2-4; tentative D call: TRBD2 (7 bases). Material: peripheral blood. This receptor was identified in an elderly woman with acute or convalescent COVID-19. The CDR3 loop reads CASRNRVAGQNIQYF. In nucleotides, the CDR3 is TGTGCCAGTCGCAACAGGGTAGCGGGCCAAAACATTCAGTACTTC.